The 29 T cell receptor beta chains below come from one sample, sequenced in a study of blood T cell repertoires in COVID-19. The assay was immunoSEQ multiplex PCR, and TCRdb's table has in-frame clones only and misses some. Of about 64,000 clones in the sample, roughly 91% are singletons; the top ten hold 1.6%. The sequenced sample was peripheral blood. The receptor set was obtained from a human donor in a cohort sampled during active COVID-19.

This clone was seen only once. The rearrangement uses TRBV19 and TRBJ2-7; 9 nucleotides match TRBD1. V was clipped by 10 bases and J by 5 bases; unmatched bases: 9. The CDR3 totals 13 residues. Germline V CDR1 and CDR2: LNHDA, SQIVND (reference sequence). The CDR3 nucleotides are TGTGCCACCCAAGAGGGACAGGGACACGAGCAGTACTTC. Encoded protein: CATQEGQGHEQYF.

This sequence joins TRBV2 and TRBJ1-4, with a possible D match to TRBD1 (5 bases). V dropped 3 bases and J dropped 8 bases, with 13 bases sitting between them. The CDR3 length is 14 residues. Germline CDR1 is SNHLY and CDR2 is FYNNEI. The CDR3 nucleotides read TGTGCCAGCAGTGAGGGGGGACGGCCGGAAAAACTGTTTTTT. It yields the protein CASSEGGRPEKLFF.

The rearrangement joins TRBV19 to TRBJ2-6; D not certain. From germline, CDR1 is LNHDA and CDR2 SQIVND (reference sequence). The ends were cut back, 5 bases at V and 4 bases at J, with 3 bases in the middle. The CDR3 consists of 12 residues. The CDR3 is CASSQGANVLTF. The CDR3 nucleotides read TGTGCCAGTAGTCAAGGGGCCAACGTCCTGACTTTC.

CDR3 bases: TGTGCCAGCAGTTGGGGGGGTACTAACTATGGCTACACCTTC. Amino acids: CASSWGGTNYGYTF. The chain has TRBV27 and TRBJ1-2; D is perhaps TRBD1 (5 bases). The germline CDR1 and CDR2 sequences are MNHEY and SMNVEV (reference sequence). CDR3 length: 14 residues. Trimming left V 4 bases short and J 0 bases short, with 9 bases between.

The chain carries TRBV6-5 and TRBJ2-3, with TRBD2 identical over 9 bases. The CDR3 extends over 16 amino acids. Germline V CDR1 and CDR2: MNHEY, SVGAGI. Trimming removed 3 bases from V and 0 bases from J; junction bases left unmatched: 4. The CDR3 sequence: CASSYTLAGSTDTQYF. CDR3 DNA sequence: TGTGCCAGCAGTTATACCCTAGCGGGGAGCACAGATACGCAGTATTTT.

The chain has TRBV6-5 and TRBJ2-7; 8 nucleotides agree with TRBD1. Germline V gene lookup returns CDR1 MNHEY and CDR2 SVGAGI. The ends lost 4 bases at V and 0 bases at J; junction bases unmatched: 5. There are 15 residues in the CDR3. The CDR3, as DNA: TGTGCCAGCAGTTCCCGACAGGGGAGCTCCTACGAGCAGTACTTC. This sequence encodes CASSSRQGSSYEQYF.

V is TRBV7-3 and J is TRBJ2-3; D perhaps matches TRBD2 (6 bases). Germline V lookup: CDR1 SGHTA, CDR2 FQGTGA. V lost 2 bases and J 0 bases, leaving 12 bases between the germline ends. CDR3 length: 16 residues. CDR3: CASSLWAGTSTDTQYF. The CDR3, as DNA: TGTGCCAGCAGCTTATGGGCGGGAACTAGCACAGATACGCAGTATTTT.

The V call is TRBV11-2, the J call TRBJ2-7; 9 bases are shared with TRBD1. Trimming at V came to 4 bases and at J to 2 bases, leaving 12 bases not matched to a gene. The CDR3 runs to 17 residues. The germline V gene encodes CDR1 SGHAT and CDR2 FQNNGV. For the CDR3, the DNA is TGTGCCAGCAGCTCCTACCACGGGGGACAGGGACCCTACGAGCAGTACTTC. Translation gives CASSSYHGGQGPYEQYF.

The chain combines TRBV19 with TRBJ2-1, with a possible D match to TRBD2 (5 bases). CDR3 size: 20 residues. Per the germline V gene, CDR1 is LNHDA and CDR2 is SQIVND (reference sequence). Trimming took off 0 bases at V and 3 bases at J, with 24 bases between the two ends. CDR3 in amino acids: CASSIDRGYAGTRNYNEQFF. The CDR3, as DNA: TGTGCCAGTAGTATAGATCGAGGCTACGCGGGCACACGGAACTACAATGAGCAGTTCTTC.

This chain links TRBV9 with TRBJ1-2, with TRBD1 as a possible D gene (6 bases). V lost 4 bases to trimming and J lost 1 base, with 14 bases between them. Per the germline V gene, CDR1 is SGDLS and CDR2 is YYNGEE. The CDR3 is 15 residues long. In DNA form, the CDR3 reads TGTGCCAGCAGCCTAGGGGGGGACGTTAACTATGGCTACACCTTC. This codes for CASSLGGDVNYGYTF.

CDR3 sequence reads: CASSSRQGTYEQYF. CDR3 DNA: TGTGCCAGCAGTTCACGACAGGGCACCTACGAGCAGTACTTC. The chain employs TRBV6-6 and TRBJ2-7; 7 bases are shared with TRBD1. Germline CDR1 is MNHNY and CDR2 is SVGAGI (reference sequence). Trimming cost V 4 bases and J 2 bases; bases outside gene matches: 5. This CDR3 region has 14 residues.

The chain has TRBV20-1 and TRBJ2-3; the D gene is possibly TRBD1 (6 bases). Germline-derived CDR1 and CDR2 are DFQATT and SNEGSKA (reference sequence). V lost 3 bases and J lost 6, with 16 bases in between. The CDR3 has 14 amino acids. CDR3 DNA sequence: TGCAGTGCTAGTCGGACAGCGGTAGGGGATACGCAGTATTTT. Protein sequence: CSASRTAVGDTQYF.

V usage is TRBV7-8 and J usage is TRBJ2-7, with 13 bases matching TRBD2. CDR1 SGHVS and CDR2 FQNEAQ come from the germline V gene. The length of the CDR3 is 15 residues. V gave up 3 bases and J gave up 5 bases; unmatched junction bases: 4. CDR3 loop: CASSFGLAGAHEQYF. In DNA, the CDR3 is TGTGCCAGCAGCTTTGGACTAGCGGGAGCCCACGAGCAGTACTTC. Full variable domain (outside the CDR3, taken from reference TRBV7-8 and TRBJ2-7): GAGVSQSPRYKVAKRGQDVALRCDPISGHVSLFWYQQALGQGPEFLTYFQNEAQLDKSGLPSDRFFAERPEGSVSTLKIQRTQQEDSAVYLCASSFGLAGAHEQYFGPGTRLTVT.

The chain combines TRBV4-3 with TRBJ2-3; 9 nucleotides align to TRBD1. V lost 0 bases to trimming and J lost 3 bases; unmatched junction nucleotides: 4. The CDR3 is 16 amino acids. Germline V gene data show CDR1 as LGHNA and CDR2 as YSLEER. The CDR3 spells CASSQEVGQGTDTQYF. CDR3 nucleotide sequence: TGCGCCAGCAGCCAAGAAGTAGGACAGGGGACAGATACGCAGTATTTT.

This sequence joins TRBV28 and TRBJ1-4; D might be TRBD1 (5 bases). The germline V gene has CDR1 MDHEN and CDR2 SYDVKM. This CDR3 region has 15 residues. The V and J ends lost 3 bases and 4 bases respectively, with 12 bases between them. CDR3 DNA: TGTGCCAGCAGTTTGGAAGGGGCGGTTAATGAAAAACTGTTTTTT. Amino acid sequence: CASSLEGAVNEKLFF.

The V gene is TRBV2, the J gene TRBJ1-2; D unclear. The CDR3 spans 15 residues. Per germline, CDR1 SNHLY and CDR2 FYNNEI. V lost 7 bases to trimming and J lost 4 bases, with 19 bases between them. This CDR3 reads CASTVLPGVRYGYTF. CDR3 nucleotide sequence: TGTGCCAGCACCGTCCTCCCCGGGGTGCGCTATGGCTACACCTTC.

This clone was counted only a few times. The chain has TRBV19 and TRBJ1-1, with D possibly TRBD1 on 5 matching bases. CDR3 size: 14 residues. V was trimmed by 3 bases and J by 4 bases, leaving 12 bases between them. The germline V gene has CDR1 LNHDA and CDR2 SQIVND (reference sequence). The CDR3 loop reads CASSMGLDRTEAFF. As DNA, the CDR3 is TGTGCCAGTAGTATGGGACTCGACCGCACTGAAGCTTTCTTT.

The rearrangement joins TRBV28 to TRBJ1-1; D is possibly TRBD1 (6 bases). Trimming took off 6 bases at V and 1 base at J, with 18 bases between the two ends. CDR3 length equals 16 residues. Germline assignment: CDR1 MDHEN and CDR2 SYDVKM. The CDR3 here is CASSPSLQGGNTEAFF. As DNA, the CDR3 is TGTGCCAGCAGCCCTTCCCTACAGGGCGGGAACACTGAAGCTTTCTTT.

This chain's CDR3 is CASGTSGTAYEQYF. Here the CDR3 DNA reads TGTGCCAGTGGGACTAGCGGGACAGCGTACGAGCAGTACTTC. V gene TRBV6-5 combines with J gene TRBJ2-7, with TRBD2 identical over 13 bases. The germline CDR1 and CDR2 sequences are MNHEY and SVGAGI. The CDR3 sequence is 14 residues long. With V trimmed by 9 bases and J by 4 bases, 6 bases remained unmatched.

The V gene is TRBV13, the J gene TRBJ2-1, with D perhaps matching TRBD2 (6 bases). CDR3 length equals 13 residues. Per germline, CDR1 PRHDT and CDR2 FYEKMQ (reference sequence). The V end lost 5 bases, the J end lost 14 bases, and 19 bases lay between the germline ends. The CDR3 coding sequence is TGTGCCAGCAGCCCCTACTCTCCTAGCGTTGAGTTCTTC. Its translation is CASSPYSPSVEFF.

V and J are TRBV19 and TRBJ1-6, with a tentative D call TRBD1 (6 bases). CDR1 LNHDA and CDR2 SQIVND come from the germline V gene (reference sequence). Between the trimmed V and J ends, which lost 2 bases and 7 bases, there was a span of 9 bases. The CDR3 covers 14 residues. The CDR3 DNA is TGTGCCAGTAGTATACGTCAGGGGAATTCACCCCTCCACTTT. Residues: CASSIRQGNSPLHF.

V usage is TRBV4-3 and J usage is TRBJ2-6, with 10 bases lining up with TRBD2. Germline loops: CDR1 LGHNA, CDR2 YSLEER. The CDR3 has 19 amino acids. J was trimmed by 0 bases and V by 0 bases; bases with no gene match: 5. The CDR3 DNA reads as TGCGCCAGCAGCCAAGATCTACTAGCGGGGCCCTCTGGGGCCAACGTCCTGACTTTC. Residues: CASSQDLLAGPSGANVLTF.

The chain uses TRBV5-6 and TRBJ2-3, with TRBD2 as a possible D gene (6 bases). V dropped 0 bases and J dropped 4 bases, with 15 bases sitting between them. The germline V gene encodes CDR1 SGHDT and CDR2 YYEEEE. The CDR3 contains 16 residues. This CDR3 is CASSLVPAGNADTQYF. In nucleotides, the CDR3 is TGTGCCAGCAGCTTGGTTCCTGCGGGAAACGCAGATACGCAGTATTTT.

This clone came up a few times. The V call is TRBV3-1 (or the pseudogene TRBV3-2), the J call TRBJ2-1; 9 nucleotides match TRBD2. CDR3 length: 16 residues. With 1 base clipped from V and 7 bases from J, the junction kept 8 bases outside the gene matches. CDR1 and CDR2 (germline): LGHDT, YNNKEL (reference sequence). CDR3 DNA sequence: TGTGCCAGCAGCCAAGGGATTAGCGGGAGTGGAAATGAGCAGTTCTTC. As protein: CASSQGISGSGNEQFF.

The chain links TRBV11-3 to TRBJ2-3; the match to TRBD2 covers 14 bases. The CDR3 sequence is 19 residues long. Germline CDR1 and CDR2: SGHNT and YENEEA. Trimming at V came to 2 bases and at J to 0 bases, leaving 7 bases not matched to a gene. The CDR3 DNA reads TGTGCCAGCAGCTTACCAGGGACTAGCGGGAGAACTAGCACAGATACGCAGTATTTT. Its protein is CASSLPGTSGRTSTDTQYF.

The genes are TRBV5-6 and TRBJ1-1, with D possibly TRBD1 on 6 matching bases. V was pared by 4 bases and J by 1 base, with 20 bases between. Per germline, CDR1 SGHDT and CDR2 YYEEEE. This CDR3 is built from 17 residues. The CDR3 DNA reads as TGTGCCAGCAGCCGTCCAGCCGTACTGGGACAGAACACTGAAGCTTTCTTT. The encoded protein is CASSRPAVLGQNTEAFF.

This clone was observed once. The V call is TRBV5-1, the J call TRBJ2-1, with unresolved D. CDR3 size: 15 residues. Trimming removed 0 bases at V and 6 bases at J, with 13 bases between. Germline V gene sequence: CDR1 SGHRS, CDR2 YFSETQ. CDR3 protein: CASSLESLSFNEQFF. The CDR3 DNA sequence: TGCGCCAGCAGCTTGGAATCGCTAAGCTTCAATGAGCAGTTCTTC.

The chain couples TRBV7-9 to TRBJ2-7; no clear D gene. CDR1 SEHNR and CDR2 FQNEAQ come from the germline V gene (reference sequence). This CDR3 is 14 amino acids long. Trimming pared 5 bases from V and 0 bases from J, leaving 11 bases between. In DNA, the CDR3 is TGTGCCAGCAGCCCCTCAACAGTCTCCTACGAGCAGTACTTC. Protein product: CASSPSTVSYEQYF.

The V gene is TRBV5-4, the J gene TRBJ2-3; 10 bases match TRBD1. This CDR3 is built from 15 residues. The trim removed 0 bases at V and 5 bases at J, leaving 3 bases unmatched. CDR1 is SGHNT, CDR2 YYREEE, per germline (reference sequence). CDR3 sequence reads: CASSLGTGGIDTQYF. The CDR3 region has the DNA TGTGCCAGCAGCTTGGGGACAGGGGGTATAGATACGCAGTATTTT.